This TCR beta chain originates from a study of blood T cell repertoires in COVID-19. Study-wide context: The study drew acute and convalescent COVID-19 samples from the United States, Italy and Spain.

Methods used by the authors: Estimates of nucleated cell counts were drawn from the amplification of reference gene primers. TCRdb keeps only in-frame clones here, not all; method: immunoSEQ multiplex PCR. The DNA gave D and trimming, while V, J and clone size come from that table. The sample includes roughly 250,000 clones, about 80% of them seen just once. The length of the CDR3 is 12 residues. Germline V gene data show CDR1 as MNHEY and CDR2 as SVGEGT. V was trimmed by 3 bases and J by 4 bases, leaving 6 bases between them. The Seattle patients, enrolled during active infection, were followed longitudinally.

The chain combines TRBV6-2 or TRBV6-3 with TRBJ2-5; no clear D. The sequence came from a person aged 65-85 years with COVID-19, enrolled during active disease. The sequenced material came from peripheral blood. CDR3 sequence (DNA): TGTGCCAGCAGTTATGGGCGAGAGACCCAGTACTTC. Amino acid sequence: CASSYGRETQYF.